This T cell receptor (beta chain) was observed in a study of blood T cell repertoires in COVID-19. Study as a whole: The United States, Italy and Spain were the sources of the acute and convalescent COVID-19 samples. Sources were T cells, B-cell-depleted T cells, or PBMCs; the material itself was cDNA or gDNA.

This CDR3 spans 14 amino acids. Germline V gene sequence: CDR1 MDHEN, CDR2 SYDVKM. With 6 bases clipped from V and 6 bases from J, the junction kept 4 bases outside the gene matches. Methods used by the authors: It was from reference gene primer amplification that nucleated cell counts were estimated. The assay was immunoSEQ multiplex PCR, and TCRdb's table has in-frame clones only and misses some. Clonal size and the V and J genes are those of that table, whereas D and trimming came from the DNA. Of 240,000 or so clones listed, around 85% were seen once; the top ten hold roughly 6.3%. The sequence was collected from a man between 60 and 75 years old with acute or convalescent COVID-19. The specimen was peripheral blood. This chain connects TRBV28 to TRBJ1-5; the match to TRBD1 covers 11 bases. This CDR3 is CASRGQGASQPQHF. The CDR3 nucleotides read TGTGCCAGCAGAGGACAGGGGGCAAGTCAGCCCCAGCATTTT.